Detailed here is one T cell receptor beta chain. Its antigen is as yet unknown. This entry belongs to a study of early T cells in non-severe SARS-CoV-2 infection. Overall study: Unpaired chains resulted from sequencing bulk RNA of unsorted whole blood. Study-wide findings and caveats: Anti-spike CD8 responses were favored in VDJdb matching, and private and CD4 specificities were missed.

CDR1 is SEHNR and CDR2 is FQNEAQ in the germline V gene (reference sequence). The CDR3 contains 17 residues. The trim removed 2 bases at V and 5 bases at J, leaving 13 bases unmatched. As part of library construction, unique molecular identifiers were attached to individual cDNA molecules. A single record per CDR3 protein comes from TCRdb applying MiXCR to the 5' RACE reads. The table includes fewer than 50,000 distinct CDR3 sequences, nearly 7.5% detected once. This sequence joins TRBV7-9 and TRBJ2-5; TRBD2 agrees at 8 bases. The specimen was whole blood. The source of this sequence is an adult who was a healthcare worker with PCR-confirmed SARS-CoV-2 infection or an uninfected control (not recorded which). The CDR3 is CASSLQALSGGRETQYF. The CDR3 DNA reads as TGTGCCAGCAGCTTACAGGCGTTGAGCGGGGGCAGGGAGACCCAGTACTTC. Filled out from reference TRBV7-9 and TRBJ2-5, the complete variable domain reads DTGVSQNPRHKITKRGQNVTFRCDPISEHNRLYWYRQTLGQGPEFLTYFQNEAQLEKSRLLSDRFSAERPKGSFSTLEIQRTEQGDSAMYLCASSLQALSGGRETQYFGPGTRLLVL.